The 15 T cell receptor beta chains listed next were all sequenced from one sample in a study of PD-1 and CTLA-4 blockade in melanoma. Method: immunoSEQ multiplex PCR; TCRdb's copy keeps in-frame clones and lacks some. The sample lists tens of thousands of clones, about 91% occurring once. The sample here was CD8+ T cells from peripheral blood, taken before anti-PD-1 treatment. These receptors were collected from a human donor with melanoma.

This chain links TRBV29-1 with TRBJ1-2, with D unclear. Germline CDR1 and CDR2: SQVTM and ANQGSEA. The CDR3 runs 11 residues. With 0 bases removed from V and 4 bases from J, the gap between germline ends came to 3 bases. The CDR3 DNA is TGCAGCGTTGAAGACGGCTATGGCTACACCTTC. This translates into CSVEDGYGYTF.

This sequence joins TRBV7-9 and TRBJ1-4; possibly TRBD1 for D (5 bases). The CDR3 totals 16 residues. V lost 2 bases, J lost 4 bases, and 14 bases lay in between. CDR1 is SEHNR and CDR2 is FQNEAQ in the germline V gene (reference sequence). The CDR3 DNA follows: TGTGCCAGCAGCTTATTAGGAGGGGAACTTAATGAAAAACTGTTTTTT. The encoded protein is CASSLLGGELNEKLFF. Full variable domain (rest looked up from reference TRBV7-9 and TRBJ1-4): DTGVSQNPRHKITKRGQNVTFRCDPISEHNRLYWYRQTLGQGPEFLTYFQNEAQLEKSRLLSDRFSAERPKGSFSTLEIQRTEQGDSAMYLCASSLLGGELNEKLFFGSGTQLSVL.

This chain joins TRBV9 and TRBJ2-7; D tentatively reads TRBD1 or TRBD2 (6 bases each). The V gene lost 5 bases and the J gene lost 2 bases, with 11 bases spanning the gap. The CDR3 runs 13 residues. Per the germline V gene, CDR1 is SGDLS and CDR2 is YYNGEE. The DNA for the CDR3 is TGTGCCAGCAGTCGAGGGGGGACCTACGAGCAGTACTTC. Translated: CASSRGGTYEQYF.

Here the CDR3 reads CASSFSDRRLYGYTF. The CDR3 DNA sequence: TGTGCCAGCAGCTTTTCCGACAGGCGCCTATATGGCTACACCTTC. The J gene is TRBJ1-2, the V gene TRBV7-2, with D possibly TRBD1 on 6 matching bases. V lost 3 bases, J lost 5 bases, and 16 bases lay in between. The CDR3 length is 15 residues. CDR1 is SGHTA and CDR2 is FQGNSA in the germline V gene.

The rearrangement links TRBV7-6 to TRBJ1-1; 7 bases match TRBD1. CDR3 length equals 15 residues. CDR1 SGHVS and CDR2 FNYEAQ come from the germline V gene. Trimming took 6 bases from V and 2 from J; bases not matched to a gene: 9. The DNA of the CDR3 is TGTGCCAGCAGACAAACGACAGGGACCAACACTGAAGCTTTCTTT. Translating it yields CASRQTTGTNTEAFF.

The V call is TRBV5-6, the J call TRBJ1-6, with 9 bases aligning to TRBD1. The length of the CDR3 is 14 residues. The J segment lost 9 bases and the V segment lost 4 bases, leaving 5 bases of the junction unmatched. CDR1 SGHDT and CDR2 YYEEEE come from the germline V gene. The CDR3 sequence: CASSPGQGFSPLHF. CDR3 coding DNA: TGTGCCAGCAGCCCGGGACAGGGATTTTCACCCCTCCACTTT. Based on the CDR3 plus reference TRBV5-6 and TRBJ1-6, the full variable domain is DAGVTQSPTHLIKTRGQQVTLRCSPKSGHDTVSWYQQALGQGPQFIFQYYEEEERQRGNFPDRFSGHQFPNYSSELNVNALLLGDSALYLCASSPGQGFSPLHFGNGTRLTVT.

The chain uses TRBV18 and TRBJ1-1; D gene unclear. Germline assignment: CDR1 KGHSH and CDR2 LQKENI. CDR3 length: 15 residues. V shed 4 bases and J shed 3 bases, with 15 bases lying between them. The CDR3 spells CASSRLTVQDTEAFF. The CDR3 nucleotides read TGTGCCAGCTCACGGTTGACGGTTCAGGACACTGAAGCTTTCTTT.

This sequence joins TRBV7-9 and TRBJ2-2, with TRBD1 as a possible D gene (6 bases). The CDR3 length is 15 residues. The germline V and J ends were trimmed by 6 bases and 4 bases, with 15 bases remaining between them. From germline, CDR1 is SEHNR and CDR2 FQNEAQ (reference sequence). The CDR3 DNA follows: TGTGCCAGCAGACCTACAGGGTTCGGCACCGGGGAGCTGTTTTTT. Translated: CASRPTGFGTGELFF.

This chain connects TRBV7-9 to TRBJ2-1, with D possibly being TRBD2 (6 bases). The CDR3 is 15 amino acids. Germline V CDR1 and CDR2: SEHNR, FQNEAQ (reference sequence). V was pared by 4 bases and J by 0 bases, with 10 bases between. CDR3 coding DNA: TGTGCCAGCAGCTCACGGGGGAGCTCCTACAATGAGCAGTTCTTC. Translated: CASSSRGSSYNEQFF.

The chain employs TRBV9 and TRBJ2-5, with D tentatively TRBD1 (6 bases). The CDR3 loop spans 17 amino acids. In germline, CDR1 is SGDLS, CDR2 YYNGEE. V was pared by 3 bases and J by 0 bases, with 18 bases between. The CDR3 nucleotides read TGTGCCAGCAGCGACGGACAGAGATCCCTTTACCAAGAGACCCAGTACTTC. The encoded protein is CASSDGQRSLYQETQYF.

The chain has TRBV25-1 and TRBJ2-1; D possibly corresponds to TRBD1 (5 bases). V was shortened by 6 bases and J by 1 base, with 19 bases between the two germline ends. The CDR3 totals 17 residues. Germline CDR1 reads MGHDK; CDR2 reads SYGVNS. The CDR3 nucleotides are TGTGCCAGCAGGGGCAGGGCCGACTCGGAATCCTACAATGAGCAGTTCTTC. Translating gives CASRGRADSESYNEQFF.

J is TRBJ1-1 and V is TRBV5-1; D is unclear. The CDR3 runs 15 residues. V was shortened by 2 bases and J by 5 bases, with 16 bases between the two germline ends. The V gene's germline CDR1 is SGHRS and CDR2 YFSETQ. CDR3 in amino acids: CASSFREMGSTEAFF. DNA for the CDR3: TGCGCCAGCAGCTTTAGGGAGATGGGTTCGACTGAAGCTTTCTTT.

This chain links TRBV7-8 with TRBJ1-4, with D unclear. Deletions cut 1 base from V and 0 bases from J, with 12 bases between. Germline CDR1 reads SGHVS; CDR2 reads FQNEAQ. The CDR3 has 17 amino acids. The CDR3 here is CASSLEVTAATNEKLFF. CDR3 DNA sequence: TGTGCCAGCAGCTTAGAGGTAACGGCTGCAACTAATGAAAAACTGTTTTTT.

The CDR3 nucleotides are TGTGCCAGCAGCCAAATAATATTCCGACTGACCCTCATGAACACTGAAGCTTTCTTT. Encoded protein: CASSQIIFRLTLMNTEAFF. The chain joins TRBV14 to TRBJ1-1; D gene unclear. The V gene lost 2 bases and the J gene lost 0 bases, with 22 bases spanning the gap. Germline V gives CDR1 SGHDN, CDR2 FVKESK. The CDR3 length is 19 residues.

V gene TRBV6-5 combines with J gene TRBJ1-1, with D uncertain. The CDR3 sequence is 14 residues long. Trimming stripped 4 bases from V and 5 bases from J, with 14 bases between. Germline V lookup: CDR1 MNHEY, CDR2 SVGAGI. The CDR3 coding sequence is TGTGCCAGCAGTTCCTCGGGCCCGGGGACTGAAGCTTTCTTT. This encodes CASSSSGPGTEAFF.